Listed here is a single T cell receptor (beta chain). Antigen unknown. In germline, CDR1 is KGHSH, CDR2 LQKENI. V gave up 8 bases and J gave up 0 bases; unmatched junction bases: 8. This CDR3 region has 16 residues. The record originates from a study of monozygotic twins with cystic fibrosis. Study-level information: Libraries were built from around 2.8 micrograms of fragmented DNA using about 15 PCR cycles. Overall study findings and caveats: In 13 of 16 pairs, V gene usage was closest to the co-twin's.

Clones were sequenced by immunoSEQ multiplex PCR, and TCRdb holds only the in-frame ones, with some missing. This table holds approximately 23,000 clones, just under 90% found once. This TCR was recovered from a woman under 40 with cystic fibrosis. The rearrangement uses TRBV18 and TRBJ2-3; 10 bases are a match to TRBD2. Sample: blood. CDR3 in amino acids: CASADRSGGSTDTQYF. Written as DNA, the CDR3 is TGTGCCAGCGCCGATCGTAGCGGGGGGAGCACAGATACGCAGTATTTT.